This T cell receptor (beta chain) was captured by sequencing in a study of blood T cell repertoires in COVID-19. As for the study in general: From T cells, B-cell-depleted T cells, or PBMCs came the material, which was cDNA or gDNA.

Original data processing: Amplified reference gene primers provided the basis for estimating nucleated cell counts. Generated by immunoSEQ multiplex PCR, the TCRdb table keeps only in-frame clones and is missing some. V and J calls and clone size are copied from that table; D and trimming were computed from the DNA. This sample has nearly 400,000 clones, with roughly 91% found just once. Per germline, CDR1 MDHEN and CDR2 SYDVKM. CDR3 size: 16 residues. V was clipped by 1 base and J by 4 bases; unmatched bases: 3. The TCR sequence derives from a woman aged 30 to 39 who had recovered from COVID-19. The sequenced sample was PBMCs or T cells enriched from blood (not recorded which). The rearrangement joins TRBV28 to TRBJ2-1, with 11 bases aligning to TRBD2. CDR3 DNA: TGTGCCAGCAGTTTATTGGGACTAGCGGTATACAATGAGCAGTTCTTC. This sequence encodes CASSLLGLAVYNEQFF. Full variable domain (missing parts from reference TRBV28 and TRBJ2-1): DVKVTQSSRYLVKRTGEKVFLECVQDMDHENMFWYRQDPGLGLRLIYFSYDVKMKEKGDIPEGYSVSREKKERFSLILESASTNQTSMYLCASSLLGLAVYNEQFFGPGTRLTVL.